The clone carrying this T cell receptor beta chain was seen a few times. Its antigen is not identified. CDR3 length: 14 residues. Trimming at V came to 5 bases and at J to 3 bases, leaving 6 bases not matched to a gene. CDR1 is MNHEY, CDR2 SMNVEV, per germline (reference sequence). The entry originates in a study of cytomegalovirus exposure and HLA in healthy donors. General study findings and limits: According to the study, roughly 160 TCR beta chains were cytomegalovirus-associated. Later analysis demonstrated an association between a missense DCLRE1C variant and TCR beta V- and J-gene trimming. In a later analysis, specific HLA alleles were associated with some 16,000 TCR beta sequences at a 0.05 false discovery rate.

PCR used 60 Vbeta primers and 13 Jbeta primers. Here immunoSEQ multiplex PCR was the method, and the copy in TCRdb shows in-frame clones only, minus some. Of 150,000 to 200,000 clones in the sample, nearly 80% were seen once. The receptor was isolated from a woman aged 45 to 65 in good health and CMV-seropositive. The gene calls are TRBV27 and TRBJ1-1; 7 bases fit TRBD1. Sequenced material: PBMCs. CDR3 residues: CASSPTGVYTEAFF. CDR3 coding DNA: TGTGCCAGCAGTCCTACAGGGGTATACACTGAAGCTTTCTTT.